The 12 T cell receptor beta chains in this list originate from one sample, sequenced in a study of cytomegalovirus exposure and HLA in healthy donors. 13 Jbeta primers and 60 Vbeta primers were used for the PCR. The table came from immunoSEQ multiplex PCR; TCRdb's copy has only in-frame clones and leaves some out. The sample carries over 150,000 clones, about 71% recorded once. Source material: PBMCs. These receptors originate from a man in his fifties in good health and CMV-seronegative.

J is TRBJ2-3 and V is TRBV12-1; TRBD1, as called in the table, went unchecked against the DNA. TRBV12-1 is a recognized pseudogene. The CDR3 sequence is 13 residues long. The CDR3: CASSNRALDTQYF. CDR3 in DNA: TGTGCCAGCAGCAACAGGGCGCTAGATACGCAGTATTTT.

This clone showed up just a few times. This chain joins TRBV11-2 and TRBJ2-6; no reliable D call. This CDR3 has 18 residues. Trimming stripped 2 bases from V and 3 bases from J, with 17 bases between. Per the germline V gene, CDR1 is SGHAT and CDR2 is FQNNGV. The CDR3 is CASSLSLAGQVGANVLTF. The CDR3 DNA is TGTGCCAGCAGCTTAAGTTTGGCAGGCCAGGTTGGGGCCAACGTCCTGACTTTC.

This chain joins TRBV7-2 and TRBJ2-5; tentative D call: TRBD2 (6 bases). CDR1 is SGHTA and CDR2 is FQGNSA in the germline V gene. V gave up 8 bases and J gave up 2 bases, with 12 bases separating them. CDR3 length: 13 amino acids. This CDR3 reads CASGRGIQETQYF. CDR3 in DNA: TGTGCCAGCGGTCGGGGGATACAAGAGACCCAGTACTTC.

The rearrangement links TRBV5-1 to TRBJ1-3; maybe TRBD1 (6 bases). CDR1 is SGHRS and CDR2 is YFSETQ in the germline V gene. This CDR3 is 14 amino acids long. Trimming stripped 0 bases from V and 4 bases from J, with 8 bases between. CDR3 sequence (DNA): TGCGCCAGCAGCTTGGACAGGGCCGGAAACACCATATATTTT. Encoded protein: CASSLDRAGNTIYF.

The chain has TRBV7-2 and TRBJ1-1; D unresolved. Germline CDR1 and CDR2: SGHTA and FQGNSA. This CDR3 has 16 residues. Trimming took 4 bases from V and 1 from J, leaving 16 bases between them. The CDR3 DNA follows: TGTGCCAGCAGCTCCGAGGGAACCCGACAGAACACTGAAGCTTTCTTT. It is translated as CASSSEGTRQNTEAFF.

The chain carries TRBV5-1 and TRBJ2-1; 12 nucleotides align to TRBD2. Germline V lookup: CDR1 SGHRS, CDR2 YFSETQ. V shed 0 bases and J 6 bases; nucleotides not matched to a gene: 1. The CDR3 length is 15 residues. This chain's CDR3 is CASSLASGGANEQFF. The DNA of the CDR3 is TGCGCCAGCAGCTTGGCTAGCGGGGGGGCCAATGAGCAGTTCTTC.

This clone was counted a few times. The V gene is TRBV5-6, the J gene TRBJ1-1, with TRBD1 identical over 8 bases. CDR1 and CDR2 (germline): SGHDT, YYEEEE. The length of the CDR3 is 16 residues. With 4 bases clipped from V and 1 base from J, the junction kept 9 bases outside the gene matches. The CDR3 DNA reads as TGTGCCAGCAGCCAGTGGACAGGGCCAAGGAACACTGAAGCTTTCTTT. This gives the protein CASSQWTGPRNTEAFF.

V is TRBV5-1 and J is TRBJ2-3; 7 positions agree with TRBD1. The V segment lost 4 bases and the J segment 5 bases; nucleotides outside the gene matches: 10. The CDR3 is made up of 15 amino acids. The germline V gene has CDR1 SGHRS and CDR2 YFSETQ. CDR3 sequence (DNA): TGCGCCAGCAGCGCGCCGGGCCCAGGGGGAGATACGCAGTATTTT. Protein: CASSAPGPGGDTQYF.

The J gene is TRBJ2-7, the V gene TRBV18; D may be TRBD1 (7 bases). CDR3 length equals 15 residues. Trimming removed 9 bases at V and 6 bases at J, with 24 bases between. CDR1 is KGHSH, CDR2 LQKENI, per germline. CDR3 DNA sequence: TGTGCCAGGCACCAGGGACAGTGGCCGGAGGGCGAGCAGTACTTC. It specifies CARHQGQWPEGEQYF.

This clone came up a few times. The gene calls are TRBV6-1 and TRBJ2-3; D is possibly TRBD1 (6 bases). Germline-derived CDR1 and CDR2 are MNHNS and SASEGT. The V end was cut by 4 bases, the J end by 5 bases, with 19 bases between. The length of the CDR3 is 16 residues. The CDR3 coding sequence is TGTGCCAGCAGTGGCCGGGACACTCCTCGAGGAGATACGCAGTATTTT. It codes for CASSGRDTPRGDTQYF.

This clone was observed once. The chain couples TRBV5-1 to TRBJ1-2, with D hard to call. CDR1 and CDR2 (germline): SGHRS, YFSETQ. Trimming shortened V by 2 bases and J by 5 bases, and 10 bases separated the two germline ends. The CDR3 is made up of 13 amino acids. The CDR3, as DNA: TGCGCCAGCAGCTTCGGCGAGGATTATGGCTACACCTTC. Protein: CASSFGEDYGYTF. The full variable domain, rest sourced from reference TRBV5-1 and TRBJ1-2, is KAGVTQTPRYLIKTRGQQVTLSCSPISGHRSVSWYQQTPGQGLQFLFEYFSETQRNKGNFPGRFSGRQFSNSRSEMNVSTLELGDSALYLCASSFGEDYGYTFGSGTRLTVV.

Only a few counts were recorded for this clone. J is TRBJ1-5 and V is TRBV19; D gene uncertain. V dropped 5 bases and J dropped 6 bases, with 20 bases sitting between them. This CDR3 spans 16 amino acids. CDR1 is LNHDA and CDR2 is SQIVND in the germline V gene (reference sequence). The CDR3 region is CASSLFSAARGQPQHF. CDR3 sequence (DNA): TGTGCCAGTAGTCTATTTTCCGCTGCCAGAGGTCAGCCCCAGCATTTT. Drawing the rest from reference TRBV19 and TRBJ1-5, the complete variable domain is DGGITQSPKYLFRKEGQNVTLSCEQNLNHDAMYWYRQDPGQGLRLIYYSQIVNDFQKGDIAEGYSVSREKKESFPLTVTSAQKNPTAFYLCASSLFSAARGQPQHFGDGTRLSIL.